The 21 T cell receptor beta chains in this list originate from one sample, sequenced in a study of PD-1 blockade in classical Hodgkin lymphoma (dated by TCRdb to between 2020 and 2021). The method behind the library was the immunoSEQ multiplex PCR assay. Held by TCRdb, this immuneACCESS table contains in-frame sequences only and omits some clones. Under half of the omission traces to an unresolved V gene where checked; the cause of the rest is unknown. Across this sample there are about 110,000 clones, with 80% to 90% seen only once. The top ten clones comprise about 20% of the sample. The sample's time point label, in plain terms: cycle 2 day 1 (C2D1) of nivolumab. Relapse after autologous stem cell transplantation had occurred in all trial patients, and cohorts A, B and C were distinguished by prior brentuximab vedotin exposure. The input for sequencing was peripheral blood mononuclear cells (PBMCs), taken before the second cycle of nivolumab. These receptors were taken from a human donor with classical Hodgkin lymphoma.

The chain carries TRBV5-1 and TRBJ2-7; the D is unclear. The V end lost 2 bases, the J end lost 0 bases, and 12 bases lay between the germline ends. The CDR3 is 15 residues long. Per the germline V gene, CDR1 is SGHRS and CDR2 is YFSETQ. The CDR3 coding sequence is TGCGCCAGCAGCTTTGGTCCTGCGAGCTCCTACGAGCAGTACTTC. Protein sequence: CASSFGPASSYEQYF.

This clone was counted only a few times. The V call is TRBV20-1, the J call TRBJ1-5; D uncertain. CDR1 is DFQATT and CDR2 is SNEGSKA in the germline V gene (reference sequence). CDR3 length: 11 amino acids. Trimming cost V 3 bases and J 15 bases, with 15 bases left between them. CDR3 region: CSARGARAVHF. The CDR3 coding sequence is TGCAGTGCTAGGGGTGCCCGGGCAGTGCATTTT.

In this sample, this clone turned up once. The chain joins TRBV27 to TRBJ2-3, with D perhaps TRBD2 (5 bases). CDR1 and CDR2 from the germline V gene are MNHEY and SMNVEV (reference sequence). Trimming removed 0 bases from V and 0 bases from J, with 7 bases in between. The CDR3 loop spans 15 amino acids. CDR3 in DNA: TGTGCCAGCAGTTTATCGCGGGCTAGCACAGATACGCAGTATTTT. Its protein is CASSLSRASTDTQYF.

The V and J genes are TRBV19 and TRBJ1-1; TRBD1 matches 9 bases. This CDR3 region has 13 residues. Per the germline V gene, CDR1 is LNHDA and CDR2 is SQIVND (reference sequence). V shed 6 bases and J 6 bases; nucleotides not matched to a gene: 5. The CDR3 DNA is TGTGCCAGTAGCGGACAGGGGATGCCTGAAGCTTTCTTT. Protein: CASSGQGMPEAFF.

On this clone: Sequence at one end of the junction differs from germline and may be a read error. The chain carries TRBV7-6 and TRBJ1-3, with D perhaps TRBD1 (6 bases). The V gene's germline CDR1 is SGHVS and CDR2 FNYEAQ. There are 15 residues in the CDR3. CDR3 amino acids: CASRLGGGAADTIYF. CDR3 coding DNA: TGTGCCAGCAGGTTAGGGGGGGGCGCCGCAGACACCATATATTTT. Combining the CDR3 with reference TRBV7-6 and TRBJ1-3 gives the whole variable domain GAGVSQSPRYKVTKRGQDVALRCDPISGHVSLYWYRQALGQGPEFLTYFNYEAQQDKSGLPNDRFSAERPEGSISTLTIQRTEQRDSAMYRCASRLGGGAADTIYFGEGSWLTVV.

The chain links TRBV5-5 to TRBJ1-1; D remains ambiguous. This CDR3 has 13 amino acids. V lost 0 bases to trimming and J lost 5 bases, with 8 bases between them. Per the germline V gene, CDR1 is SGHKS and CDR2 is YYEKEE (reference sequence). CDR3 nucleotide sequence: TGTGCCAGCAGCTTGGAGGTACAAACTGAAGCTTTCTTT. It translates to CASSLEVQTEAFF.

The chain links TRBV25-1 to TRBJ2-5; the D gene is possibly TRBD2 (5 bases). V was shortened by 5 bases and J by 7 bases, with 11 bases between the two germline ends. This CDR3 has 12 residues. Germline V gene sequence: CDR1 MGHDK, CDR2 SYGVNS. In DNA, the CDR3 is TGTGCCAGCAGTCCACGCGCGGGGACCCAGTACTTC. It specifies CASSPRAGTQYF.

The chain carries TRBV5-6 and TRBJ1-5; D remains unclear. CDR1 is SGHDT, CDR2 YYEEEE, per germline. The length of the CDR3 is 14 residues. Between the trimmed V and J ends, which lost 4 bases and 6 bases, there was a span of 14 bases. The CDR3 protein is CASSPTAGSQPQHF. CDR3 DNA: TGTGCCAGCAGCCCTACCGCCGGGTCTCAGCCCCAGCATTTT.

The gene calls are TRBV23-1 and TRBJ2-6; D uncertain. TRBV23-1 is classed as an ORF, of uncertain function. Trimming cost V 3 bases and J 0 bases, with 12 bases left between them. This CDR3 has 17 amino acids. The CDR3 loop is CASSHPTHSSGANVLTF. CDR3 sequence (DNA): TGCGCCAGCAGTCACCCGACACATTCCTCTGGGGCCAACGTCCTGACTTTC.

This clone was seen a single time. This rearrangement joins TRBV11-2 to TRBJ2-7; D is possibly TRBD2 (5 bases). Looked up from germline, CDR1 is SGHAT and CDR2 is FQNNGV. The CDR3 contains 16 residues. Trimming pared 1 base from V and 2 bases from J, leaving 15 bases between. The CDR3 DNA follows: TGTGCCAGCAGCTTAGTGGCGGGTAGTGGGACCTACGAGCAGTACTTC. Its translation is CASSLVAGSGTYEQYF.

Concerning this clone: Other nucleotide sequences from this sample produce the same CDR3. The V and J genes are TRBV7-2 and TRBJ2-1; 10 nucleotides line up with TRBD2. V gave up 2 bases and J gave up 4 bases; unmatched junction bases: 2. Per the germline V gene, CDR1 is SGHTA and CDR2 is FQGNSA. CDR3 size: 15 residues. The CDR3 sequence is CASSLTSGKYNEQFF. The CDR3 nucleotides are TGTGCCAGCAGCTTAACTAGCGGGAAGTACAATGAGCAGTTCTTC.

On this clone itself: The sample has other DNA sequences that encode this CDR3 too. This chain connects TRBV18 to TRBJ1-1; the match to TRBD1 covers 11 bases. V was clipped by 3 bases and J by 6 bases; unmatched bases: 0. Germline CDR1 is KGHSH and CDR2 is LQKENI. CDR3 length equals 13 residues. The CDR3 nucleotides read TGTGCCAGCTCACCGGGACAGGGGGCTGAAGCTTTCTTT. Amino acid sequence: CASSPGQGAEAFF. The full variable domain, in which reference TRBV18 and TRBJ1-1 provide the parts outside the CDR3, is NAGVMQNPRHLVRRRGQEARLRCSPMKGHSHVYWYRQLPEEGLKFMVYLQKENIIDESGMPKERFSAEFPKEGPSILRIQQVVRGDSAAYFCASSPGQGAEAFFGQGTRLTVV.

CDR3 DNA sequence: TGTGCCTGGAGTGTTGGTGGGGCAGGTTACGAGCAGTACTTC. Translated: CAWSVGGAGYEQYF. The chain couples TRBV30 to TRBJ2-7; the D gene is possibly TRBD1 (5 bases). CDR1 and CDR2 (germline): GTSNPN, SVGIG (reference sequence). Trimming removed 0 bases at V and 4 bases at J, with 13 bases between. The CDR3 has 14 amino acids.

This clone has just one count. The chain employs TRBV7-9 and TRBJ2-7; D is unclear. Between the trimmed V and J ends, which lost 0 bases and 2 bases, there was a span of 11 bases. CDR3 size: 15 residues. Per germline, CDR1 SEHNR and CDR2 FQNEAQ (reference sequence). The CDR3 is CASSLAVGIPYEQYF. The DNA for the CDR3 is TGTGCCAGCAGCTTAGCGGTAGGGATCCCCTACGAGCAGTACTTC. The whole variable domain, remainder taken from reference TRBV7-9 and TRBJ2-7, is DTGVSQNPRHKITKRGQNVTFRCDPISEHNRLYWYRQTLGQGPEFLTYFQNEAQLEKSRLLSDRFSAERPKGSFSTLEIQRTEQGDSAMYLCASSLAVGIPYEQYFGPGTRLTVT.

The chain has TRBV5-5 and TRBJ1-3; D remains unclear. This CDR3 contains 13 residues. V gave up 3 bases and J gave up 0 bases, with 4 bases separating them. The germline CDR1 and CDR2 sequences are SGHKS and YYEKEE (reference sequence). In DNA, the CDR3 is TGTGCCAGCAGCTCCTACTCTGGAAACACCATATATTTT. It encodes CASSSYSGNTIYF. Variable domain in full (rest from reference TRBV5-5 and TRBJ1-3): DAGVTQSPTHLIKTRGQQVTLRCSPISGHKSVSWYQQVLGQGPQFIFQYYEKEERGRGNFPDRFSARQFPNYSSELNVNALLLGDSALYLCASSSYSGNTIYFGEGSWLTVV.

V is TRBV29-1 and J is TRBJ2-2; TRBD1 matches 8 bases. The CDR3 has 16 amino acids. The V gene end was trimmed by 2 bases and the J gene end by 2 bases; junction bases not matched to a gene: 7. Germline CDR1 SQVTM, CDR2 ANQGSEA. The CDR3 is CSVETRDRRNTGELFF. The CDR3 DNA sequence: TGCAGCGTTGAAACCCGGGACAGGCGTAACACCGGGGAGCTGTTTTTT.

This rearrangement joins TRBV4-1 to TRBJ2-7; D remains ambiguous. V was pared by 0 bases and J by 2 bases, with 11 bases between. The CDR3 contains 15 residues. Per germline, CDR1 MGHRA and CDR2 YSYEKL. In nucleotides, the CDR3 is TGCGCCAGCAGCCAAGATCCGGGCGGCCCCTACGAGCAGTACTTC. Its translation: CASSQDPGGPYEQYF.

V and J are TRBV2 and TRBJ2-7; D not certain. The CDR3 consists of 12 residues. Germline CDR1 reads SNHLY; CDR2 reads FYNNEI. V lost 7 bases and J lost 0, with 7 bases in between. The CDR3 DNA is TGTGCCAGCAAGGACGACTCCTACGAGCAGTACTTC. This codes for CASKDDSYEQYF.

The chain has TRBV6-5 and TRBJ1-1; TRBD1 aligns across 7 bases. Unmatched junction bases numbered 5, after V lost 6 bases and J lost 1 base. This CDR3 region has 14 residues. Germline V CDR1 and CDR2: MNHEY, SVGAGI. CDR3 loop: CASRLRDRNTEAFF. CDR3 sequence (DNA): TGTGCCAGCAGGCTACGGGACAGGAACACTGAAGCTTTCTTT.

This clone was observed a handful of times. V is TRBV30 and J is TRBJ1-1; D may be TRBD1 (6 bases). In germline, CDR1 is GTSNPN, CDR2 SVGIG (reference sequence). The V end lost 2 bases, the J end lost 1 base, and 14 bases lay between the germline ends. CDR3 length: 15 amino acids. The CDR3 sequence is CAWSRGGRGNTEAFF. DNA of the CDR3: TGTGCCTGGAGTCGGGGGGGCAGAGGGAACACTGAAGCTTTCTTT.

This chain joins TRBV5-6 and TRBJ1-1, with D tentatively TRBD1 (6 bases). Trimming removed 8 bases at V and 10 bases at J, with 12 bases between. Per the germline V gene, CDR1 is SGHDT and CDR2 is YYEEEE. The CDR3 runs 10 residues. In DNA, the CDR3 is TGTGCCAGTAGAGGGGGGACAGCTTTCTTT. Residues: CASRGGTAFF.